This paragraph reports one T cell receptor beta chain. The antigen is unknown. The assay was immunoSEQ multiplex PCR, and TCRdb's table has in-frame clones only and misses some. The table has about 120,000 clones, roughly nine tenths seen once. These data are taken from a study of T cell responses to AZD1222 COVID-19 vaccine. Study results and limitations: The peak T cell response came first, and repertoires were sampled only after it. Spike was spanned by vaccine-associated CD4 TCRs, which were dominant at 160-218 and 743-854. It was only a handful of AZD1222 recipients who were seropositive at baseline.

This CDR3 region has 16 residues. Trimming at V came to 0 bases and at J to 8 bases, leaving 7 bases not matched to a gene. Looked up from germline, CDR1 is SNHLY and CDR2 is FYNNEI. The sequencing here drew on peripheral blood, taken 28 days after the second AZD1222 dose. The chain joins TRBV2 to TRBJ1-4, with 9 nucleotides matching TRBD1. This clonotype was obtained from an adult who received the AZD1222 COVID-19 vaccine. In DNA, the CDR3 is TGTGCCAGCAGTGAAGCGCGAGGGGACAGGGACGAAAAACTGTTTTTT. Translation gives CASSEARGDRDEKLFF.